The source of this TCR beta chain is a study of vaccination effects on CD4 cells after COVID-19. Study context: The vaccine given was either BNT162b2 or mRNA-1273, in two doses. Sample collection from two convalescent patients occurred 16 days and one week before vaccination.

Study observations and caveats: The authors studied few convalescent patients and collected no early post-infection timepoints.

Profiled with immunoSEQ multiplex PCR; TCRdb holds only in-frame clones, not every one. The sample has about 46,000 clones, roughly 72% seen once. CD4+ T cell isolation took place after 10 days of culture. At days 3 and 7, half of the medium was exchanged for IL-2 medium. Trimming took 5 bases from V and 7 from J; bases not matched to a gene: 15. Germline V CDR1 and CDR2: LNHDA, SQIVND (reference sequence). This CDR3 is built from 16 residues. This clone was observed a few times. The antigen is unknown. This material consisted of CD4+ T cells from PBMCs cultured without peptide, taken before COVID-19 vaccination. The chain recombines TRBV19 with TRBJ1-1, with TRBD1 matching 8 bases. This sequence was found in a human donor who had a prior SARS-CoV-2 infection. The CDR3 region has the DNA TGTGCCAGTAGTTCCGGGACAGGTTGGGGACCGAGTGAAGCTTTCTTT. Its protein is CASSSGTGWGPSEAFF.